A single sample is the source of the 12 T cell receptor beta chains below, sequenced in a study of memory CD4+ T cells and cytomegalovirus serostatus. Libraries were prepared by immunoSEQ multiplex PCR; TCRdb keeps only in-frame clonotypes and omits some of them. The table records 61,000 or so clones, around three quarters of them present only once. Single viable CD3+CD4+CD8-CD45RO+ cells were sorted as the memory CD4+ T cells. Sequencing was performed on memory CD4+ T cells from blood. The source is an adult in good health and CMV-seronegative. Some clones in this sample may be carry-over from other donors' samples.

The table lists this clone with a count of one. This chain uses TRBV5-6 with TRBJ1-5, with D possibly matching TRBD1 (5 bases). CDR1 is SGHDT and CDR2 is YYEEEE in the germline V gene. This CDR3 comprises 15 residues. V was clipped by 2 bases and J by 4 bases, with 13 bases between them. CDR3 loop: CASSFGDRPNQPQHF. DNA for the CDR3: TGTGCCAGCAGCTTTGGAGACAGACCTAATCAGCCCCAGCATTTT.

This sequence joins TRBV19 and TRBJ1-1; D ambiguous. Trimming took 6 bases from V and 3 from J, leaving 14 bases between them. The CDR3 is 14 residues long. Germline CDR1 LNHDA, CDR2 SQIVND (reference sequence). The CDR3 sequence: CASRSYIGYTEAFF. CDR3 sequence (DNA): TGTGCCAGTAGATCCTATATAGGGTACACTGAAGCTTTCTTT.

The genes are TRBV7-2 and TRBJ2-4, with D perhaps TRBD1 (5 bases). The CDR3 length is 16 residues. Trimming took 8 bases from V and 4 from J, leaving 21 bases between them. The V gene's germline CDR1 is SGHTA and CDR2 FQGNSA. As DNA, the CDR3 is TGTGCCAGCCTCTATGTCACGTGGGGCTCGAAAAACATTCAGTACTTC. Its translation: CASLYVTWGSKNIQYF.

The chain has TRBV30 and TRBJ2-3; D is uncertain. V gave up 0 bases and J gave up 0 bases, with 7 bases separating them. Germline V lookup: CDR1 GTSNPN, CDR2 SVGIG (reference sequence). This CDR3 is 14 amino acids long. The CDR3 DNA reads TGTGCCTGGAGTGTATTAAGTAGCACAGATACGCAGTATTTT. It specifies CAWSVLSSTDTQYF.

This clone appeared a single time. V and J are TRBV28 and TRBJ2-7; 12 bases agree with TRBD2. CDR1 is MDHEN and CDR2 is SYDVKM in the germline V gene. Losses at the gene ends were 5 bases for V and 3 bases for J; bases not matched to a gene: 2. The CDR3 spans 14 residues. The CDR3 DNA reads as TGTGCCAGCAGTGCTAGCGGGAGGGACTACGAGCAGTACTTC. It codes for CASSASGRDYEQYF.

This clone came up many times. The genes are TRBV9 and TRBJ1-2, with D unresolved. The CDR3 has 15 amino acids. V dropped 0 bases and J dropped 3 bases, with 12 bases sitting between them. Per germline, CDR1 SGDLS and CDR2 YYNGEE. The CDR3: CASSVAGSGDYGYTF. Written as DNA, the CDR3 is TGTGCCAGCAGCGTAGCTGGGTCGGGTGACTATGGCTACACCTTC.

The chain combines TRBV30 with TRBJ2-6; no firm D call. Germline V gene lookup returns CDR1 GTSNPN and CDR2 SVGIG (reference sequence). The CDR3 length is 16 residues. The germline V and J ends were trimmed by 2 bases and 4 bases, with 15 bases remaining between them. The DNA for the CDR3 is TGTGCCTGGAGTCGTTTCCCCAGAGCGGGGGCCAACGTCCTGACTTTC. Its translation: CAWSRFPRAGANVLTF. Together with reference TRBV30 and TRBJ2-6, the CDR3 gives the full variable domain: SQTIHQWPATLVQPVGSPLSLECTVEGTSNPNLYWYRQAAGRGLQLLFYSVGIGQISSEVPQNLSASRPQDRQFILSSKKLLLSDSGFYLCAWSRFPRAGANVLTFGAGSRLTVL.

The chain has TRBV9 and TRBJ2-7; D remains ambiguous. Germline loops: CDR1 SGDLS, CDR2 YYNGEE. Trimming removed 3 bases at V and 0 bases at J, with 13 bases between. The CDR3 runs 15 residues. For the CDR3, the DNA is TGTGCCAGCAGCGGAATAGGTAGTTCCTCCTACGAGCAGTACTTC. Amino acids: CASSGIGSSSYEQYF.

This chain links TRBV5-1 with TRBJ2-7, with 11 bases matching TRBD1. Germline loops: CDR1 SGHRS, CDR2 YFSETQ. The V segment lost 2 bases and the J segment 4 bases; nucleotides outside the gene matches: 5. This CDR3 has 15 amino acids. CDR3 sequence (DNA): TGCGCCAGCAGCTTTCTAGGGACAGGGGGTTACGAGCAGTACTTC. As protein: CASSFLGTGGYEQYF.

The rearrangement links TRBV13 to TRBJ2-2; D perhaps matches TRBD1 (6 bases). Germline CDR1 reads PRHDT; CDR2 reads FYEKMQ (reference sequence). The germline V and J ends were trimmed by 6 bases and 0 bases, with 8 bases remaining between them. This CDR3 region has 14 residues. The CDR3 reads CASRRTANTGELFF. The CDR3 DNA follows: TGTGCCAGCAGGCGGACAGCGAACACCGGGGAGCTGTTTTTT.

In its sample, this clone was seen many times. The V and J genes are TRBV7-2 and TRBJ1-2; D may be TRBD1 (6 bases). This CDR3 is built from 15 residues. Germline V gene data show CDR1 as SGHTA and CDR2 as FQGNSA. Trimming pared 5 bases from V and 4 bases from J, leaving 17 bases between. The CDR3, as DNA: TGTGCCAGCAGCCTGACAGGCGGCAGTGTCTATGGCTACACCTTC. It yields the protein CASSLTGGSVYGYTF.

The CDR3 region has the DNA TGCAGCGTTGAAATGCTCCGGGCGAGGGGCAATGAGCAGTTCTTC. Translating it yields CSVEMLRARGNEQFF. The J gene is TRBJ2-1, the V gene TRBV29-1; the D gene could be TRBD1 or TRBD2 (5 bases each). Germline-derived CDR1 and CDR2 are SQVTM and ANQGSEA. CDR3 size: 15 residues. Deletions cut 2 bases from V and 6 bases from J, with 17 bases between.